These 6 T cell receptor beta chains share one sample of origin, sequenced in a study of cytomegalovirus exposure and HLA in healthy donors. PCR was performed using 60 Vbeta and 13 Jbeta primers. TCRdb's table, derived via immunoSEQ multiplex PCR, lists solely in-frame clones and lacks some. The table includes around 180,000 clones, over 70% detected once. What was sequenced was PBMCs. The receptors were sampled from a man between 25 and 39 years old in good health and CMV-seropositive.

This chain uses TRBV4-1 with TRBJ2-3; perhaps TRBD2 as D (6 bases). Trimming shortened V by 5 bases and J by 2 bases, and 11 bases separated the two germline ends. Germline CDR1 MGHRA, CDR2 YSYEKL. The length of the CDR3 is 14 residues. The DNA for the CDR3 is TGCGCCAGCAGCGAAGGACTATTCACAGATACGCAGTATTTT. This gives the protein CASSEGLFTDTQYF.

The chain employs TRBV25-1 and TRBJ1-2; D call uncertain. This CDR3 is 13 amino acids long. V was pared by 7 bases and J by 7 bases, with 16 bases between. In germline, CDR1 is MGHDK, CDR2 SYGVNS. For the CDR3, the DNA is TGTGCCAGCACCCCCTCTTTACGGGGTGGCTACACCTTC. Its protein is CASTPSLRGGYTF.

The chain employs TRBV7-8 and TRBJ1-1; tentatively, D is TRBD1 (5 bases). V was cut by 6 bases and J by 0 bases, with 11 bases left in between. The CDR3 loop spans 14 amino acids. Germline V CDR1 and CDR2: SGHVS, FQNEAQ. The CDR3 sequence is CASRPDTLNTEAFF. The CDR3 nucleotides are TGTGCCAGCAGGCCGGACACCCTGAACACTGAAGCTTTCTTT. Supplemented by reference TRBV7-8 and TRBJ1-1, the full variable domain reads GAGVSQSPRYKVAKRGQDVALRCDPISGHVSLFWYQQALGQGPEFLTYFQNEAQLDKSGLPSDRFFAERPEGSVSTLKIQRTQQEDSAVYLCASRPDTLNTEAFFGQGTRLTVV.

The chain's CDR3 is CASSGPPKGQIYEQFF. The CDR3 DNA reads TGTGCCAGCAGCGGACCCCCAAAAGGACAGATCTATGAGCAGTTCTTC. The rearrangement uses TRBV9 and TRBJ2-1; perhaps TRBD1 as D (6 bases). The CDR3 contains 16 residues. The V end lost 3 bases, the J end lost 8 bases, and 21 bases lay between the germline ends. Germline V gene data show CDR1 as SGDLS and CDR2 as YYNGEE.

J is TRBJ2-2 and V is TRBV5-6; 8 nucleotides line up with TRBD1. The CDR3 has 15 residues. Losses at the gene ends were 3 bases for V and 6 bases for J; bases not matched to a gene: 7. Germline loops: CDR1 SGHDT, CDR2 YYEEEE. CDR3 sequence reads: CASSSRRGRAGELFF. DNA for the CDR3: TGTGCCAGCAGCTCCCGCAGGGGGCGGGCCGGGGAGCTGTTTTTT.

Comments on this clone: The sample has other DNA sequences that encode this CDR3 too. The CDR3 sequence is CASSPTGNTEAFF. For the CDR3, the DNA is TGTGCCAGCAGCCCGACAGGTAACACTGAAGCTTTCTTT. V and J are TRBV7-9 and TRBJ1-1; tentative D call: TRBD1 (6 bases). There are 13 residues in the CDR3. The germline V and J ends were trimmed by 5 bases and 2 bases, with 9 bases remaining between them. CDR1 is SEHNR, CDR2 FQNEAQ, per germline (reference sequence).